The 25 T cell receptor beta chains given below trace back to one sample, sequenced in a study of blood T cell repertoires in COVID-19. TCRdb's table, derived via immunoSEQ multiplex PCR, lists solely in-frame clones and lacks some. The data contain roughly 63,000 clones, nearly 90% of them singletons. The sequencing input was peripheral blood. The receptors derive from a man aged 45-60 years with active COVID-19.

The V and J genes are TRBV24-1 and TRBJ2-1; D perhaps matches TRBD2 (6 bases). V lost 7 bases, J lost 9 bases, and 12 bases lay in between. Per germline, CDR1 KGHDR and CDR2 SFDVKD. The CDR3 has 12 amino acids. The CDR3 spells CATSGDGGEQFF. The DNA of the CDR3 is TGTGCCACCAGCGGGGACGGGGGTGAGCAGTTCTTC.

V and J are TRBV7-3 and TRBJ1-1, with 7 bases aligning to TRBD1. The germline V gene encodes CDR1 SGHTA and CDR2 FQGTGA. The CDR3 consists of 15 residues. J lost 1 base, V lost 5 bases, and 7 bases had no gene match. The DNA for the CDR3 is TGTGCCAGCAGCCTCACAGGGGTCACGAACACTGAAGCTTTCTTT. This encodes CASSLTGVTNTEAFF. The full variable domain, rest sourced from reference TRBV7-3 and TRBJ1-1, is GAGVSQTPSNKVTEKGKYVELRCDPISGHTALYWYRQSLGQGPEFLIYFQGTGAADDSGLPNDRFFAVRPEGSVSTLKIQRTERGDSAVYLCASSLTGVTNTEAFFGQGTRLTVV.

This chain's CDR3 is CASILRGGNEQFF. The DNA for the CDR3 is TGTGCCAGCATCCTGAGGGGGGGCAATGAGCAGTTCTTC. This rearrangement joins TRBV6-5 to TRBJ2-1; a weak D match, TRBD2 (7 bases). CDR1 and CDR2 (germline): MNHEY, SVGAGI. The CDR3 covers 13 residues. Trimming pared 7 bases from V and 6 bases from J, leaving 13 bases between.

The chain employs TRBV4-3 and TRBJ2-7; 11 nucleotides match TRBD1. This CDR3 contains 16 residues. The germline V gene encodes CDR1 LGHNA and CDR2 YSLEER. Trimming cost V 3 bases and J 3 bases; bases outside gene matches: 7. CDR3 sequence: CASSQTTGTGGYEQYF. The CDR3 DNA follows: TGCGCCAGCAGCCAGACCACCGGGACAGGGGGCTACGAGCAGTACTTC.

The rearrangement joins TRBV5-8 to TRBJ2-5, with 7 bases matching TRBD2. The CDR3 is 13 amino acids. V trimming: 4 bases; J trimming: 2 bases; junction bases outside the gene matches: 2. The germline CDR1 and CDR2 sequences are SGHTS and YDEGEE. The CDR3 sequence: CASSRDYQETQYF. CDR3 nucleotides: TGTGCCAGCAGCCGGGACTATCAAGAGACCCAGTACTTC.

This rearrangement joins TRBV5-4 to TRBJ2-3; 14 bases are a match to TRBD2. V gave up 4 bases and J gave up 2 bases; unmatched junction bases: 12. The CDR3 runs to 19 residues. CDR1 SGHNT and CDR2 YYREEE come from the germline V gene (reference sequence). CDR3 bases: TGTGCCAGCAGCAAAGGACTAGCGGGGGGCTCCCACTACACAGATACGCAGTATTTT. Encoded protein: CASSKGLAGGSHYTDTQYF. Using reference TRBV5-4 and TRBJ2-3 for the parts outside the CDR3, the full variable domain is ETGVTQSPTHLIKTRGQQVTLRCSSQSGHNTVSWYQQALGQGPQFIFQYYREEENGRGNFPPRFSGLQFPNYSSELNVNALELDDSALYLCASSKGLAGGSHYTDTQYFGPGTRLTVL.

The CDR3 sequence is CASSEPRPPFGGYTF. In nucleotides, the CDR3 is TGTGCCAGCAGTGAACCCCGGCCCCCTTTCGGGGGCTACACCTTC. V usage is TRBV6-1 and J usage is TRBJ1-2; D call uncertain. Trimming removed 2 bases from V and 8 bases from J, with 18 bases in between. The germline gives CDR1 MNHNS, CDR2 SASEGT. This CDR3 region has 15 residues.

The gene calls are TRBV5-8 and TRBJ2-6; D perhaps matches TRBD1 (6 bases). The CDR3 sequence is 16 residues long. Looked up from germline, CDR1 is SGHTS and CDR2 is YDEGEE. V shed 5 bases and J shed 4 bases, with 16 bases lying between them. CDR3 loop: CASRTRGTLGANVLTF. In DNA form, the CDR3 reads TGTGCCAGCAGGACGCGTGGGACATTGGGGGCCAACGTCCTGACTTTC.

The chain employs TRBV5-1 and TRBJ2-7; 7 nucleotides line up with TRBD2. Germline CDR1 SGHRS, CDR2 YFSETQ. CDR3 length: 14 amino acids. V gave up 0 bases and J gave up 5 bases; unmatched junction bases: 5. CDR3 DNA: TGCGCCAGCAGCTTGGCCCCGGGAGGAAACGAGCAGTACTTC. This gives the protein CASSLAPGGNEQYF.

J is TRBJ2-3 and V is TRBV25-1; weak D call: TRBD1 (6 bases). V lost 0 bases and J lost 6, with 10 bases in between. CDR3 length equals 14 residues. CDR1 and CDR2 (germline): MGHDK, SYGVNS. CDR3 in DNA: TGTGCCAGCAGTGAATATATGGGGGCCGATACGCAGTATTTT. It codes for CASSEYMGADTQYF.

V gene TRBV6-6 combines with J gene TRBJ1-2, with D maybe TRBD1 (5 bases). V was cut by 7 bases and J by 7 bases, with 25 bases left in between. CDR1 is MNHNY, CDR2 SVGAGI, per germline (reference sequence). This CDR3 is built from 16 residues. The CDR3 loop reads CASTQPFEGALPGYTF. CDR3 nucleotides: TGTGCCAGCACTCAACCCTTTGAAGGGGCCCTACCTGGCTACACCTTC.

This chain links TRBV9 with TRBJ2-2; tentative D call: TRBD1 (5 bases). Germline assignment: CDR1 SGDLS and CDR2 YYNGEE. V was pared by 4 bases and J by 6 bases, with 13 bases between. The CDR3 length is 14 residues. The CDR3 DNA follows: TGTGCCAGCAGCCCCAACTGGGGCTCCGGGGAGCTGTTTTTT. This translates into CASSPNWGSGELFF. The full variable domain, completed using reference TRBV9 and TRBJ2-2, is DSGVTQTPKHLITATGQRVTLRCSPRSGDLSVYWYQQSLDQGLQFLIQYYNGEERAKGNILERFSAQQFPDLHSELNLSSLELGDSALYFCASSPNWGSGELFFGEGSRLTVL.

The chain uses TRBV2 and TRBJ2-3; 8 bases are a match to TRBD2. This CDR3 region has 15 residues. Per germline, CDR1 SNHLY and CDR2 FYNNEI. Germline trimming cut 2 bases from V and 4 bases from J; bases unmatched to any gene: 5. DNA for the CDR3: TGTGCCAGCAGTGAACGGGGGGGCCTCGCAGATACGCAGTATTTT. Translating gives CASSERGGLADTQYF.

CDR3 region: CASSLQENTEAFF. The CDR3 DNA reads TGCGCCAGCAGCTTACAGGAGAACACTGAAGCTTTCTTT. The genes are TRBV5-1 and TRBJ1-1; D is perhaps TRBD1 (5 bases). The CDR3 runs to 13 residues. Trimming cost V 2 bases and J 1 base, with 6 bases left between them. Germline V gives CDR1 SGHRS, CDR2 YFSETQ.

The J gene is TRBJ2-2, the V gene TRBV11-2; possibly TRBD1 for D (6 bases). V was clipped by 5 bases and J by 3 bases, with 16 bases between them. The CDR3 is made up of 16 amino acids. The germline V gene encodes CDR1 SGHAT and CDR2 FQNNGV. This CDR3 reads CASSPGVGYYTGELFF. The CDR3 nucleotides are TGTGCCAGCAGCCCAGGGGTGGGGTATTACACCGGGGAGCTGTTTTTT.

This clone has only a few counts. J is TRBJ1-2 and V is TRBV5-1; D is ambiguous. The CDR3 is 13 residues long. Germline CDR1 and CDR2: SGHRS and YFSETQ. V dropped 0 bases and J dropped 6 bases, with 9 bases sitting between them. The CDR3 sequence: CASSLGQGDGYTF. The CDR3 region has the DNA TGCGCCAGCAGCTTGGGACAAGGTGATGGCTACACCTTC.

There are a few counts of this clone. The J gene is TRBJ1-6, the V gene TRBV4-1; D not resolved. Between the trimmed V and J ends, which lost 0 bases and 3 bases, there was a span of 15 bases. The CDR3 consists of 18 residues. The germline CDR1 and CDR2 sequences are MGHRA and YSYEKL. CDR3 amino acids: CASSQESANVDYNSPLHF. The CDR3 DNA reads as TGCGCCAGCAGCCAAGAGAGCGCCAACGTTGACTATAATTCACCCCTCCACTTT.

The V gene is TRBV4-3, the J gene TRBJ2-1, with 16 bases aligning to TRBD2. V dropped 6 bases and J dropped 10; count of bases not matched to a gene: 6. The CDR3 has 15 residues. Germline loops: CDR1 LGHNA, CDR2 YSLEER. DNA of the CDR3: TGCGCCAGCAGAGAGGGACTAGCGGGGGGGCAGGAGCAGTTCTTC. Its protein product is CASREGLAGGQEQFF.

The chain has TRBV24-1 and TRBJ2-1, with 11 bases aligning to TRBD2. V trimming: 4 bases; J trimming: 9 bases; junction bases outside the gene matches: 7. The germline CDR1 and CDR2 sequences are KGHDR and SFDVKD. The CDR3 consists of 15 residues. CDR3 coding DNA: TGTGCCACCAGTGACGTGACTAGCGGGGAGGGTGAGCAGTTCTTC. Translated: CATSDVTSGEGEQFF.

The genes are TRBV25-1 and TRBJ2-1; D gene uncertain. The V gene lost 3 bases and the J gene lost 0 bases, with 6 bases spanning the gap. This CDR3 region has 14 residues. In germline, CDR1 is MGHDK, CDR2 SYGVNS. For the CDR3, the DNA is TGTGCCAGCAGTGACCCCTACTCCTACAATGAGCAGTTCTTC. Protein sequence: CASSDPYSYNEQFF.

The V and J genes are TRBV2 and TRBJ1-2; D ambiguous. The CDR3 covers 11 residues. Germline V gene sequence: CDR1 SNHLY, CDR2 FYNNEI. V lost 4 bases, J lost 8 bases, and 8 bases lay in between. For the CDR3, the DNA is TGTGCCAGCAGTGCTTCTGCGGGCTACACCTTC. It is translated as CASSASAGYTF.

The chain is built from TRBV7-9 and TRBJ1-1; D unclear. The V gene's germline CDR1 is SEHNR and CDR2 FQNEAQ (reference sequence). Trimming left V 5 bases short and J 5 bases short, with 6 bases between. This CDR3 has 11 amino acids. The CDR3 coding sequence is TGTGCCAGCAGCCGAGAAACTGAAGCTTTCTTT. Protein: CASSRETEAFF.

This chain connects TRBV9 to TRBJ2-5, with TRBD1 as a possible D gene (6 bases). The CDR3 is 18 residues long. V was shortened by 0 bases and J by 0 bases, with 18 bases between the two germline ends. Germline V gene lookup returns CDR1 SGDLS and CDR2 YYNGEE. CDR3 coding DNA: TGTGCCAGCAGCGTAGGCAGTCGGTCAGGACAGTACCAAGAGACCCAGTACTTC. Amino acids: CASSVGSRSGQYQETQYF.

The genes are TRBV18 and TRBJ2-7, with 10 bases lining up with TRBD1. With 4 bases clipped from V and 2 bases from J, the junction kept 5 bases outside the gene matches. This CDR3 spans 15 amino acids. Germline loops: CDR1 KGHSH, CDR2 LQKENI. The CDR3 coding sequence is TGTGCCAGCTCACTCGGACAGGGGGGGACCTACGAGCAGTACTTC. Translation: CASSLGQGGTYEQYF.

CDR3 in amino acids: CASSPRRQDSYEQYF. CDR3 in DNA: TGTGCCAGCAGCCCCCGGAGACAGGATTCCTACGAGCAGTACTTC. The V call is TRBV7-9, the J call TRBJ2-7; D is possibly TRBD1 (6 bases). V lost 5 bases to trimming and J lost 1 base, with 15 bases between them. In germline, CDR1 is SEHNR, CDR2 FQNEAQ (reference sequence). The CDR3 loop spans 15 amino acids.